The 21 T cell receptor beta chains in this list originate from one sample, sequenced in a study of OX40 agonist ivuxolimab in advanced cancers. Method: immunoSEQ multiplex PCR; TCRdb's copy keeps in-frame clones and lacks some. Altogether 35,000 to 40,000 clones are present, 85% to 90% being singletons, with the ten largest covering roughly 30%. This specimen was CD4+ or CD8+ T cells sorted from blood, taken in a trial of the OX40 agonist ivuxolimab. The receptors come from an adult with an advanced solid tumor such as melanoma, head and neck, liver or kidney cancer.

The rearrangement links TRBV10-1 to TRBJ2-1; 7 bases line up with TRBD2. The germline V gene encodes CDR1 WNHNN and CDR2 SYGVQD (reference sequence). With V trimmed by 2 bases and J by 6 bases, 7 bases remained unmatched. CDR3 size: 15 residues. CDR3 DNA: TGCGCCAGCAGTGAGAACGCGGGAGCGGGCAATGAGCAGTTCTTC. Translated: CASSENAGAGNEQFF.

The CDR3 here is CASSQDLPLRIPYEQYF. The CDR3 DNA sequence: TGTGCCAGCAGCCAAGATCTCCCTTTGAGGATCCCGTACGAGCAGTACTTC. The chain links TRBV4-2 to TRBJ2-7, with D unresolved. V lost 0 bases and J 4 bases, leaving 19 bases between the germline ends. Per the germline V gene, CDR1 is LGHNA and CDR2 is YNFKEQ. The CDR3 is made up of 17 amino acids.

This clone was seen a few times. This chain links TRBV7-8 with TRBJ2-3, with a weak D call TRBD1 (6 bases). The germline V gene encodes CDR1 SGHVS and CDR2 FQNEAQ. The CDR3 is made up of 14 amino acids. The ends were cut back, 5 bases at V and 2 bases at J, with 11 bases in the middle. The CDR3 coding sequence is TGTGCCAGCAGCCCCGGGACATACACAGATACGCAGTATTTT. Protein sequence: CASSPGTYTDTQYF.

As concerns this clone: This may be a read error, as it is one base from a much larger clone. Other DNA sequences in this sample translate to the same CDR3. The chain carries TRBV7-8 and TRBJ2-7, with D unresolved. V lost 1 base, J lost 6 bases, and 13 bases lay in between. The CDR3 is 14 amino acids. Germline lookup yields CDR1 SGHVS and CDR2 FQNEAQ. Written as DNA, the CDR3 is TGTGCCAGCAGCTTAGGGAACGGCCCGATCGAGCAGTACTTC. Its translation is CASSLGNGPIEQYF.

The rearrangement joins TRBV29-1 to TRBJ2-2; 11 bases align to TRBD1. Per germline, CDR1 SQVTM and CDR2 ANQGSEA. Trimming at V came to 8 bases and at J to 5 bases, leaving 10 bases not matched to a gene. The CDR3 spans 15 residues. The CDR3 nucleotides are TGCAGCATCGAACGGGGGACAGGGGGGACCGGGGAGCTGTTTTTT. It encodes CSIERGTGGTGELFF.

The V and J genes are TRBV4-2 and TRBJ2-2, with no clear D. CDR1 is LGHNA, CDR2 YNFKEQ, per germline. The V end was cut by 1 base, the J end by 4 bases, with 7 bases between. The length of the CDR3 is 14 residues. Here the CDR3 reads CASSQGVGTGELFF. In DNA, the CDR3 is TGTGCCAGCAGCCAAGGAGTCGGCACCGGGGAGCTGTTTTTT.

The J gene is TRBJ2-7, the V gene TRBV6-5; 9 bases are a match to TRBD2. CDR1 MNHEY and CDR2 SVGAGI come from the germline V gene. The CDR3 loop spans 15 amino acids. Unmatched junction bases numbered 8, after V lost 2 bases and J lost 6 bases. CDR3: CASSYNAGGPGEQYF. The CDR3 DNA reads TGTGCCAGCAGTTACAATGCGGGGGGGCCCGGCGAGCAGTACTTC.

This clone was seen once. The chain combines TRBV11-3 with TRBJ2-1; 8 bases are a match to TRBD2. The CDR3 runs 14 residues. CDR1 and CDR2 (germline): SGHNT, YENEEA. V gave up 3 bases and J gave up 4 bases; unmatched junction bases: 2. Here the CDR3 reads CASSFGGVYNEQFF. In DNA, the CDR3 is TGTGCCAGCAGCTTCGGGGGGGTTTACAATGAGCAGTTCTTC.

The gene calls are TRBV5-4 and TRBJ1-2; 9 bases align to TRBD1. Per the germline V gene, CDR1 is SGHNT and CDR2 is YYREEE (reference sequence). The V segment lost 3 bases and the J segment 4 bases; nucleotides outside the gene matches: 7. The CDR3 has 15 residues. As DNA, the CDR3 is TGTGCCAGCAGCTATCTTTCGGGACAGGGCTATGGCTACACCTTC. Its translation is CASSYLSGQGYGYTF. Using reference TRBV5-4 and TRBJ1-2 for the parts outside the CDR3, the full variable domain is ETGVTQSPTHLIKTRGQQVTLRCSSQSGHNTVSWYQQALGQGPQFIFQYYREEENGRGNFPPRFSGLQFPNYSSELNVNALELDDSALYLCASSYLSGQGYGYTFGSGTRLTVV.

This clone was picked up one time. The chain is built from TRBV5-6 and TRBJ2-5; unclear D gene. Trimming removed 4 bases from V and 3 bases from J, with 7 bases in between. Germline lookup yields CDR1 SGHDT and CDR2 YYEEEE. The CDR3 contains 12 residues. The CDR3 loop is CASSLRKETQYF. In nucleotides, the CDR3 is TGTGCCAGCAGCCTCAGGAAAGAGACCCAGTACTTC.

The chain couples TRBV5-1 to TRBJ1-4; no clear D. Trimming stripped 4 bases from V and 0 bases from J, with 7 bases between. This CDR3 has 14 residues. CDR1 SGHRS and CDR2 YFSETQ come from the germline V gene. CDR3 region: CASSQEATNEKLFF. The CDR3 DNA sequence: TGCGCCAGCAGCCAGGAGGCAACTAATGAAAAACTGTTTTTT.

The chain links TRBV5-1 to TRBJ1-1; D gene unclear. V lost 4 bases and J 5 bases, leaving 15 bases between the germline ends. CDR3 length equals 14 residues. The germline V gene encodes CDR1 SGHRS and CDR2 YFSETQ. The CDR3 DNA reads TGCGCCAGCAGCCCGACTCCCTGGGGAACTGAAGCTTTCTTT. As protein: CASSPTPWGTEAFF.

CDR3 DNA: TGTGCCAGCAGGGGAGACAGGGGTGAGTACGAGCAGTACTTC. This encodes CASRGDRGEYEQYF. The chain recombines TRBV25-1 with TRBJ2-7, with 8 bases that match TRBD1. In germline, CDR1 is MGHDK, CDR2 SYGVNS. The CDR3 covers 14 residues. V shed 6 bases, J shed 4 bases, and the junction held 8 bases outside the gene matches.

V is TRBV4-2 and J is TRBJ2-5, with D hard to call. The V gene lost 2 bases and the J gene lost 5 bases, with 9 bases spanning the gap. CDR1 and CDR2 from the germline V gene are LGHNA and YNFKEQ. This CDR3 has 13 amino acids. DNA for the CDR3: TGTGCCAGCAGCCAAACCCGCTGGGAGACCCAGTACTTC. It translates to CASSQTRWETQYF.

The chain recombines TRBV5-1 with TRBJ2-3, with 9 nucleotides matching TRBD1. The length of the CDR3 is 16 residues. Germline lookup yields CDR1 SGHRS and CDR2 YFSETQ. V shed 1 base, J shed 6 bases, and the junction held 9 bases outside the gene matches. CDR3 coding DNA: TGCGCCAGCAGCTTGATGCCGGGACAGGGTCCCGATACGCAGTATTTT. It translates to CASSLMPGQGPDTQYF.

The chain has TRBV28 and TRBJ2-5; D is uncertain. Germline lookup yields CDR1 MDHEN and CDR2 SYDVKM. This CDR3 has 15 amino acids. Trimming removed 6 bases from V and 5 bases from J, with 19 bases in between. CDR3 residues: CASRNLEPAKETQYF. CDR3 nucleotides: TGTGCCAGCAGAAACCTGGAGCCGGCGAAGGAGACCCAGTACTTC.

The chain has TRBV19 and TRBJ2-5, with D perhaps TRBD2 (6 bases). Germline assignment: CDR1 LNHDA and CDR2 SQIVND (reference sequence). The CDR3 has 15 residues. The germline V and J ends were trimmed by 5 bases and 5 bases, with 18 bases remaining between them. The chain's CDR3 is CASSPQRAASETQYF. CDR3 bases: TGTGCCAGTAGTCCGCAGCGGGCAGCAAGCGAGACCCAGTACTTC.

This clone is labeled medium-sized. The V call is TRBV6-1, the J call TRBJ2-7; perhaps TRBD2 as D (5 bases). Germline V CDR1 and CDR2: MNHNS, SASEGT. This CDR3 is 12 amino acids long. V was trimmed by 8 bases and J by 2 bases, leaving 10 bases between them. CDR3 residues: CASGEPTYEQYF. For the CDR3, the DNA is TGTGCCAGCGGGGAGCCTACCTACGAGCAGTACTTC.

The genes are TRBV19 and TRBJ1-4; D gene uncertain. Trimming removed 0 bases at V and 0 bases at J, with 8 bases between. The CDR3 consists of 16 residues. Germline CDR1 is LNHDA and CDR2 is SQIVND (reference sequence). CDR3 in amino acids: CASSIDDTSTNEKLFF. CDR3 DNA sequence: TGTGCCAGTAGTATAGATGACACCTCAACTAATGAAAAACTGTTTTTT.

The J gene is TRBJ2-5, the V gene TRBV15, with TRBD2 matching over 11 bases. The V segment lost 1 base and the J segment 7 bases; nucleotides outside the gene matches: 14. Germline lookup yields CDR1 LNHNV and CDR2 YYDKDF (reference sequence). The CDR3 length is 18 residues. The CDR3 nucleotides are TGTGCCACCAGCAGAGCCTGGAGTAGCGGGGGGGCTTTAGGGACCCAGTACTTC. Protein sequence: CATSRAWSSGGALGTQYF. Complete variable domain (other parts from reference TRBV15 and TRBJ2-5): DAMVIQNPRYQVTQFGKPVTLSCSQTLNHNVMYWYQQKSSQAPKLLFHYYDKDFNNEADTPDNFQSRRPNTSFCFLDIRSPGLGDTAMYLCATSRAWSSGGALGTQYFGPGTRLLVL.

The chain uses TRBV5-1 and TRBJ2-5; 9 nucleotides align to TRBD2. Trimming at V came to 2 bases and at J to 3 bases, leaving 11 bases not matched to a gene. This CDR3 has 17 amino acids. The germline V gene has CDR1 SGHRS and CDR2 YFSETQ. The CDR3 region is CASSLGAGGPREETQYF. In DNA, the CDR3 is TGCGCCAGCAGCTTAGGAGCGGGAGGCCCTAGGGAAGAGACCCAGTACTTC.